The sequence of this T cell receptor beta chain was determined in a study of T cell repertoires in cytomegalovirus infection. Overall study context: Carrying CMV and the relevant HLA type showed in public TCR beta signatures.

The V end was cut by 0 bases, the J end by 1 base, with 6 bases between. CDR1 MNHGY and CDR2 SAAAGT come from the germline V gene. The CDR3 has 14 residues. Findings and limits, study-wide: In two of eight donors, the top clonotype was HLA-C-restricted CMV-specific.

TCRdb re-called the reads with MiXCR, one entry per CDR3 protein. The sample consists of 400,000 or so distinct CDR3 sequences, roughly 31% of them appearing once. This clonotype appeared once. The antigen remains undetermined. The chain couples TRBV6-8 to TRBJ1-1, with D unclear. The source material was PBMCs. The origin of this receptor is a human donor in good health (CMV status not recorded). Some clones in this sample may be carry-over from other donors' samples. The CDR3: CASSYSGKNTEAFF. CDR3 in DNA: TGTGCCAGCAGTTACTCCGGCAAGAACACTGAAGCTTTCTTT.